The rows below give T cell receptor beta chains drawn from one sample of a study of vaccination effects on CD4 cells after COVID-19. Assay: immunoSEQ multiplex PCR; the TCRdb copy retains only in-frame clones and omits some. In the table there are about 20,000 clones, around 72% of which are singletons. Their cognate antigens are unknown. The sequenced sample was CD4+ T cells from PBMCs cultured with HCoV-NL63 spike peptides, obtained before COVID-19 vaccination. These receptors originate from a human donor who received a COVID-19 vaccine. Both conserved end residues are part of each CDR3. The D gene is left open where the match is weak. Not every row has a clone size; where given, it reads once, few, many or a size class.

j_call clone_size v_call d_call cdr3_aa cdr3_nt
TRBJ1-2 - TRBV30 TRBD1 CAFPGQGSSGGYTF TGTGCCTTCCCGGGACAGGGTTCCTCGGGCGGCTACACCTTC
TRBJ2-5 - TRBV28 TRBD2 CASTAAAGVQETQYF TGTGCCAGCACCGCCGCGGCGGGGGTACAAGAGACCCAGTACTTC
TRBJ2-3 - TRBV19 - CASSIGQGWADTQYF TGTGCCAGTAGTATTGGGCAGGGTTGGGCAGATACGCAGTATTTT
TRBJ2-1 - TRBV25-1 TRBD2 CASSESLKREERQGEQFF TGTGCCAGCAGTGAATCCCTTAAGCGGGAGGAACGGCAAGGCGAGCAGTTCTTC
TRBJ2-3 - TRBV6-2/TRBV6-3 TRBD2 CASSSSGGAITDTQYF TGTGCCAGCAGCTCTAGCGGGGGGGCCATCACAGATACGCAGTATTTT
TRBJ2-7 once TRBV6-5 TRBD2 CASSSSGVEQYF TGTGCCAGCAGTAGTAGCGGGGTGGAGCAGTACTTC
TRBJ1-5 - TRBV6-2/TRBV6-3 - CASSSTMGRSNQPQHF TGTGCCAGCAGTTCGACCATGGGACGGAGCAATCAGCCCCAGCATTTT
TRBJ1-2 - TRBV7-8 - CASSPAPAGARANYGYTF TGTGCCAGCAGCCCCGCCCCGGCAGGGGCACGAGCTAACTATGGCTACACCTTC
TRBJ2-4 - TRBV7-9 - CASSLAGGLAKNIQYF TGTGCCAGCAGCTTAGCGGGCGGTCTAGCCAAAAACATTCAGTACTTC
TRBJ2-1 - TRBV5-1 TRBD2 CASSSSGSTYNEQFF TGCGCCAGCAGCTCTAGCGGGAGCACCTACAATGAGCAGTTCTTC
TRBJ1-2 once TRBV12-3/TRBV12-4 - CASSPSTEHGYTF TGTGCCAGCAGCCCTTCGACAGAACATGGCTACACCTTC
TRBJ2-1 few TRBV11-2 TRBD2 CASSLDPSGGTYNEQFF TGTGCCAGCAGCTTAGATCCCTCGGGAGGGACATACAATGAGCAGTTCTTC
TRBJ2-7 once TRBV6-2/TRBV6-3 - CASSYDSGTRSEQYF TGTGCCAGCAGTTACGATTCAGGGACACGCTCCGAGCAGTACTTC
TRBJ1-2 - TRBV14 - CASSPASNAPYGYTF TGTGCCAGCAGCCCTGCTTCTAATGCGCCCTATGGCTACACCTTC
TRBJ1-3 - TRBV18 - CASSPGGTGNTIYF TGTGCCAGCTCACCTGGGGGAACTGGAAACACCATATATTTT
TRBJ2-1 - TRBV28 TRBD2 CASSETSGSGNEQFF TGTGCCAGCAGTGAGACTAGCGGGAGTGGCAATGAGCAGTTCTTC
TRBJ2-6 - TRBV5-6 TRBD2 CASSLAVDPGGSGANVLTF TGTGCCAGCAGCTTGGCGGTTGATCCGGGGGGGTCTGGGGCCAACGTCCTGACTTTC
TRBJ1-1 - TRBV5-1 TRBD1 CASSHQDRATEAFF TGCGCCAGCAGCCACCAGGACAGGGCCACTGAAGCTTTCTTT
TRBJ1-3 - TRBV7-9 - CASSWGEGRDTIYF TGTGCCAGCAGCTGGGGTGAGGGAAGGGACACCATATATTTT
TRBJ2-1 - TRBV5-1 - CASSGPSQYNEQFF TGCGCCAGCAGTGGGCCTAGTCAGTACAATGAGCAGTTCTTC
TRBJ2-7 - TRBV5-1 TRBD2 CASSLWRESEQYF TGCGCCAGCAGCTTGTGGCGGGAGAGTGAGCAGTACTTC
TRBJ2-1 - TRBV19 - CASSMGRAAGNEQFF TGTGCCAGTAGTATGGGCCGCGCGGCGGGCAATGAGCAGTTCTTC
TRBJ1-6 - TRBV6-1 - CASSESDRQNSPLHF TGTGCCAGCAGTGAATCGGACCGACAGAATTCACCCCTCCACTTT
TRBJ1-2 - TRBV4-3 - CASSQDYLGGTNYGYTF TGCGCCAGCAGCCAAGATTATTTAGGGGGAACCAACTATGGCTACACCTTC
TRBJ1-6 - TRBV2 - CASSTGSSYNSPLHF TGTGCCAGCAGTACAGGAAGCTCCTATAATTCACCCCTCCACTTT
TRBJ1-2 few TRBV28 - CASSLDRRANYGYTF TGTGCCAGCAGTTTAGACCGGAGAGCTAACTATGGCTACACCTTC
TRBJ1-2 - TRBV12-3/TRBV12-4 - CASSRTAYGYTF TGTGCCAGCAGCCGGACAGCATATGGCTACACCTTC
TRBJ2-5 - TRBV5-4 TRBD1 CASSDGQGVKTQYF TGTGCCAGCAGCGACGGACAGGGGGTAAAGACCCAGTACTTC
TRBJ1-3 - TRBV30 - CAWTESGNTIYF TGTGCCTGGACAGAATCTGGAAACACCATATATTTT
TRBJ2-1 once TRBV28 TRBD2 CASLGLADPYNEQFF TGTGCCAGCCTCGGACTAGCGGACCCCTACAATGAGCAGTTCTTC
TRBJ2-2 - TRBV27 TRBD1 CASSSGTGATGELFF TGTGCCAGCAGTTCCGGGACAGGGGCCACCGGGGAGCTGTTTTTT
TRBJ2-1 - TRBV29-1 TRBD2 CSVLGTSGRGNEQFF TGCAGCGTTCTTGGGACTAGCGGGAGGGGGAATGAGCAGTTCTTC
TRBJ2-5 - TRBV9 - CASSVGTVQETQYF TGTGCCAGCAGCGTAGGGACAGTTCAAGAGACCCAGTACTTC
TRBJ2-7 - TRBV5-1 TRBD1 CASSLGGQGSNEQYF TGCGCCAGCAGCTTGGGGGGACAGGGGTCCAACGAGCAGTACTTC
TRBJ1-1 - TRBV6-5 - CASSYSGPTEAFF TGTGCCAGCAGTTATTCAGGGCCCACTGAAGCTTTCTTT